This entry describes one T cell receptor beta chain. Its antigen is as yet unknown. Sequence at one end of the junction differs from germline and may be a read error. Measured with immunoSEQ multiplex PCR; TCRdb has only the in-frame clones, and not every one. The sample lists roughly 150,000 clones, roughly 89% seen once, with roughly 1.5% in the top ten. The record originates from a study of T cell responses to AZD1222 COVID-19 vaccine. The CDR3 is 15 amino acids. Germline V gives CDR1 SSHAT, CDR2 FNYEAQ (reference sequence). Study-level findings and limits: Baseline seropositivity characterized only a handful of AZD1222 recipients.

The TCR comes from an adult in good health. The chain carries TRBV7-7 and TRBJ2-3; 8 nucleotides agree with TRBD2. Sequencing was performed on peripheral blood, taken on day 0 of AZD1222 vaccination. The CDR3 coding sequence is TGTGCTAGCAGCCATACTAGCGGCCGCACAGATACGCAGTATTTT. Translating gives CASSHTSGRTDTQYF.